A selection of T cell receptor beta chains follows, all from one sample in a study of T-cell reconstitution after alpha-beta-depleted transplantation in children. One entry per CDR3 protein results from TCRdb running MiXCR on the PCR reads. The sample includes a few hundred thousand distinct CDR3 sequences, 9% to 12% of them seen just once. The sequencing used PBMCs from the stem cell graft donor, collected from the stem cell graft. These receptors all come from a human donor who donated a stem cell graft to a child with acute lymphoblastic leukemia. Each CDR3 is given with its conserved first and last residue. D genes are given only for firm matches. Not every row has a clone size; where given, it reads once, few, many or a size class.

D: NA
J: TRBJ2-3
V: TRBV5-1
size: few
CDR3: CASIPGTPRGTDTQYF
DNA: TGCGCCAGCATCCCGGGGACACCCCGAGGCACAGATACGCAGTATTTT

D: NA
J: TRBJ2-5
V: TRBV6-2/TRBV6-3
size: NA
CDR3: CASSYGEETQYF
DNA: TGTGCCAGCAGTTATGGCGAGGAGACCCAGTACTTC

D: NA
J: TRBJ2-1
V: TRBV20-1
size: many
CDR3: CSASHSGSSSYNEQFF
DNA: TGCAGTGCTAGCCATAGCGGATCTAGCTCCTACAATGAGCAGTTCTTC

D: NA
J: TRBJ2-5
V: TRBV7-8
size: many
CDR3: CASSHRVPRTQYF
DNA: TGTGCCAGCAGCCACCGGGTCCCCCGGACCCAGTACTTC

D: TRBD2
J: TRBJ2-5
V: TRBV28
size: NA
CDR3: CASSLALAGGEYQETQYF
DNA: TGTGCCAGCAGTTTGGCCCTAGCGGGGGGGGAGTACCAAGAGACCCAGTACTTC

D: TRBD1
J: TRBJ2-2
V: TRBV4-3
size: NA
CDR3: CASSLRTGGFGELFF
DNA: TGCGCCAGCAGCCTAAGGACAGGGGGATTCGGGGAGCTGTTTTTT

D: TRBD1
J: TRBJ2-2
V: TRBV9
size: many
CDR3: CASSGRTGSGPGELFF
DNA: TGTGCCAGCAGCGGAAGGACAGGGAGTGGGCCCGGGGAGCTGTTTTTT

D: TRBD2
J: TRBJ2-2
V: TRBV7-9
size: NA
CDR3: CARSGLAGGPNTGELFF
DNA: TGTGCCAGAAGTGGGTTAGCGGGAGGTCCGAACACCGGGGAGCTGTTTTTT

D: TRBD2
J: TRBJ2-1
V: TRBV20-1
size: few
CDR3: CSATVGAGGNNEQFF
DNA: TGCAGTGCTACAGTCGGGGCGGGGGGTAACAATGAGCAGTTCTTC

D: NA
J: TRBJ2-1
V: TRBV7-2
size: few
CDR3: CASSYQYSSNEQFF
DNA: TGTGCCAGCAGCTACCAGTATAGCAGCAATGAGCAGTTCTTC

D: NA
J: TRBJ2-2
V: TRBV3-1
size: few
CDR3: CASKRGVNTGELFF
DNA: TGTGCCAGCAAAAGGGGAGTGAACACCGGGGAGCTGTTTTTT

D: NA
J: TRBJ2-1
V: TRBV6-1
size: few
CDR3: CASSQQQEGRQFF
DNA: TGTGCCAGCAGTCAACAGCAGGAGGGTCGGCAGTTCTTC

D: NA
J: TRBJ1-6
V: TRBV20-1
size: few
CDR3: CSARFGAPSNSPLHF
DNA: TGCAGTGCTAGATTTGGGGCTCCGAGTAATTCACCCCTCCACTTT

D: NA
J: TRBJ2-4
V: TRBV12-3/TRBV12-4
size: many
CDR3: CASSFSGDHLNIQYF
DNA: TGTGCCAGCAGTTTCTCTGGAGACCACTTAAACATTCAGTACTTC

D: NA
J: TRBJ1-3
V: TRBV5-1
size: few
CDR3: CASSLVFGEGIYF
DNA: TGCGCCAGCAGCTTGGTATTCGGGGAAGGCATATATTTT

D: NA
J: TRBJ2-5
V: TRBV4-2
size: few
CDR3: CASSRSPWGQETQYF
DNA: TGTGCCAGCAGCCGGTCGCCGTGGGGACAAGAGACCCAGTACTTC

D: NA
J: TRBJ2-3
V: TRBV5-1
size: NA
CDR3: CASSWGQPNTDTQYF
DNA: TGCGCCAGCAGCTGGGGGCAGCCGAACACAGATACGCAGTATTTT

D: NA
J: TRBJ2-3
V: TRBV7-2
size: NA
CDR3: CASSLRGDGDTQYF
DNA: TGTGCCAGCAGCTTAAGGGGGGACGGGGATACGCAGTATTTT

D: NA
J: TRBJ1-2
V: TRBV20-1
size: many
CDR3: CSASPPGRYGYTF
DNA: TGCAGTGCTAGCCCCCCAGGGAGATATGGCTACACCTTC

D: TRBD1
J: TRBJ2-7
V: TRBV5-1
size: NA
CDR3: CASSAQTGGNSYEQYF
DNA: TGCGCCAGCAGCGCCCAGACAGGGGGGAACTCCTACGAGCAGTACTTC

D: TRBD2
J: TRBJ2-3
V: TRBV7-6
size: few
CDR3: CASSSPYGRPGDTQYF
DNA: TGTGCCAGCAGCTCCCCTTACGGGAGGCCGGGAGATACGCAGTATTTT

D: TRBD2
J: TRBJ2-1
V: TRBV29-1
size: few
CDR3: CSVGTSGRGLIYNEQFF
DNA: TGCAGCGTTGGGACTAGCGGGAGGGGCCTGATCTACAATGAGCAGTTCTTC

D: TRBD2
J: TRBJ2-3
V: TRBV11-2
size: few
CDR3: CASRGGLAGPPSTDTQYF
DNA: TGTGCCAGCAGAGGGGGTCTAGCGGGACCCCCTAGCACAGATACGCAGTATTTT

D: NA
J: TRBJ2-1
V: TRBV6-2/TRBV6-3
size: NA
CDR3: CASSTILESSYNEQFF
DNA: TGTGCCAGCAGTACCATACTAGAGAGCTCCTACAATGAGCAGTTCTTC

D: TRBD2
J: TRBJ2-1
V: TRBV4-2
size: NA
CDR3: CASSPGTSNNEQFF
DNA: TGTGCCAGCAGCCCGGGGACTAGTAACAATGAGCAGTTCTTC

D: TRBD2
J: TRBJ2-7
V: TRBV4-2
size: NA
CDR3: CASSPRRGAYEQYF
DNA: TGTGCCAGCAGCCCCAGGCGGGGGGCCTACGAGCAGTACTTC

D: TRBD1
J: TRBJ2-1
V: TRBV7-9
size: many
CDR3: CASSSQGSEQFF
DNA: TGTGCCAGCAGCTCACAGGGGAGTGAGCAGTTCTTC

D: NA
J: TRBJ2-3
V: TRBV2
size: NA
CDR3: CACCFRGTSTDTQYF
DNA: TGTGCCTGCTGTTTCCGCGGGACTAGCACAGATACGCAGTATTTT

D: NA
J: TRBJ2-2
V: TRBV5-1
size: few
CDR3: CASSLGDWGTGELFF
DNA: TGCGCCAGCAGCTTGGGGGACTGGGGAACCGGGGAGCTGTTTTTT

D: NA
J: TRBJ1-4
V: TRBV4-1
size: few
CDR3: CASSRTDRGGEFYEKLFF
DNA: TGCGCCAGCAGCCGGACGGACCGTGGCGGAGAGTTTTATGAAAAACTGTTTTTT

D: TRBD1
J: TRBJ1-2
V: TRBV5-1
size: NA
CDR3: CASSLDRGRYGYTF
DNA: TGCGCCAGCAGCTTGGACAGGGGGAGGTATGGCTACACCTTC

D: TRBD1
J: TRBJ1-6
V: TRBV20-1
size: few
CDR3: CSARGRDRFSSPLHF
DNA: TGCAGTGCTAGAGGCCGGGACAGGTTTAGTTCACCCCTCCACTTT

D: TRBD1
J: TRBJ1-1
V: TRBV7-8
size: NA
CDR3: CASSGDRVNTEAFF
DNA: TGTGCCAGCAGCGGGGACAGGGTGAACACTGAAGCTTTCTTT

D: TRBD1
J: TRBJ2-7
V: TRBV7-3
size: few
CDR3: CASSLHPGQMGYEQYF
DNA: TGTGCCAGCAGCTTGCACCCGGGACAGATGGGCTACGAGCAGTACTTC

D: NA
J: TRBJ1-1
V: TRBV3-1
size: few
CDR3: CASIRWQGNTEAFF
DNA: TGTGCCAGCATTCGGTGGCAGGGGAACACTGAAGCTTTCTTT

D: NA
J: TRBJ2-1
V: TRBV29-1
size: few
CDR3: CSVTGNNEQFF
DNA: TGCAGCGTGACCGGGAACAATGAGCAGTTCTTC